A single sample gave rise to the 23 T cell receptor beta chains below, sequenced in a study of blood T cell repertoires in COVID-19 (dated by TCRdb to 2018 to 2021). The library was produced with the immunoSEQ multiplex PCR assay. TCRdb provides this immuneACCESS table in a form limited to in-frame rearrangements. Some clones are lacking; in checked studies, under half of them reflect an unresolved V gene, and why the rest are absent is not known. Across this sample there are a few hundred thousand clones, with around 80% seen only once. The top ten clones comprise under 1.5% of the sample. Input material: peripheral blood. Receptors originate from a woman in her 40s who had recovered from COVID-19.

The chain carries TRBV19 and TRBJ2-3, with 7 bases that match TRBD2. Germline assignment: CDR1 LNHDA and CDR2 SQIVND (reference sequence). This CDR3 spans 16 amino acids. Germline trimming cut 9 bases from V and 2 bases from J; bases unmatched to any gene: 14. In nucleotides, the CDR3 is TGTGCCAGCGGAGGCGGGGGACTATCGGACACAGATACGCAGTATTTT. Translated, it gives CASGGGGLSDTDTQYF. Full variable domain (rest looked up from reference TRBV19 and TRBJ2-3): DGGITQSPKYLFRKEGQNVTLSCEQNLNHDAMYWYRQDPGQGLRLIYYSQIVNDFQKGDIAEGYSVSREKKESFPLTVTSAQKNPTAFYLCASGGGGLSDTDTQYFGPGTRLTVL.

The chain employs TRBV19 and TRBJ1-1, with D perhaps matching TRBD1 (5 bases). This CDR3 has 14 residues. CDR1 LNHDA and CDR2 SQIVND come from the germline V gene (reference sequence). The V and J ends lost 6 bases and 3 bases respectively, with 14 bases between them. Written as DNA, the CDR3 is TGTGCCAGTAGAAAGACAGATTGGGACACTGAAGCTTTCTTT. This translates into CASRKTDWDTEAFF.

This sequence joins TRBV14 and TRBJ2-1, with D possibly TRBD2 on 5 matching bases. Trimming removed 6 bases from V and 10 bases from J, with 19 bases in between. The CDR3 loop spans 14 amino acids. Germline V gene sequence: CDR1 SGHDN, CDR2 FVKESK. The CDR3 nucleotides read TGTGCCAGCAGTCGACTTGACGGACTGGGGGAGCAGTTCTTC. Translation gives CASSRLDGLGEQFF.

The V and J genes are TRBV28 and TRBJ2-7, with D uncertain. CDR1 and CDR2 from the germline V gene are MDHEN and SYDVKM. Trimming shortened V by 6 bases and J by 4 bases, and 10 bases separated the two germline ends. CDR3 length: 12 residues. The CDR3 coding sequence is TGTGCCAGCAGATCAGCGCCTTACGAGCAGTACTTC. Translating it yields CASRSAPYEQYF.

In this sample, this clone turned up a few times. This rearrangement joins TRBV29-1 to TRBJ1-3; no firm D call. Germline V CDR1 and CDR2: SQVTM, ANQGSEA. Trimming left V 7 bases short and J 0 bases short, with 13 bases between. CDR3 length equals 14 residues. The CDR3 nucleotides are TGCAGCGCTGTCCTCGGGAGCTCTGGAAACACCATATATTTT. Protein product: CSAVLGSSGNTIYF.

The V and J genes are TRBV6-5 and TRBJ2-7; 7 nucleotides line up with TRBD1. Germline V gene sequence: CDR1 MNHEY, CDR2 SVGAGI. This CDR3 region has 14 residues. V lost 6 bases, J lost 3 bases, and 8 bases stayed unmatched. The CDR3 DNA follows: TGTGCCAGCAGCCTAAGGACAGGTCACTACGAGCAGTACTTC. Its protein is CASSLRTGHYEQYF.

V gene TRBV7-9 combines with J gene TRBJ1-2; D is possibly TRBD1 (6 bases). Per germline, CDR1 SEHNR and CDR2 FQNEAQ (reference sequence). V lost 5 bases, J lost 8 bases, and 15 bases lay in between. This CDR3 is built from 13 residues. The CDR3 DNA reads TGTGCCAGCAGCATAAGACAGGTTGGAGGCTACACCTTC. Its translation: CASSIRQVGGYTF.

The CDR3 DNA reads TGCGCCAGCAGTCACCGACAGGGGGCGAGTAATTCACCCCTCCACTTT. This sequence encodes CASSHRQGASNSPLHF. This chain joins TRBV23-1 and TRBJ1-6; 10 bases are a match to TRBD1. TRBV23-1 is filed as an ORF, its function uncertain. This CDR3 comprises 16 residues. Trimming at V came to 3 bases and at J to 6 bases, leaving 5 bases not matched to a gene.

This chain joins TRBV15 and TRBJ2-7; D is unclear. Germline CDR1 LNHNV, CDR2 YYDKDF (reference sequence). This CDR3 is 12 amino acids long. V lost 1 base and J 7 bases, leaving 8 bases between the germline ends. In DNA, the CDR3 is TGTGCCACCAGCAGAGTAAGAGGTGAGCAGTACTTC. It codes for CATSRVRGEQYF.

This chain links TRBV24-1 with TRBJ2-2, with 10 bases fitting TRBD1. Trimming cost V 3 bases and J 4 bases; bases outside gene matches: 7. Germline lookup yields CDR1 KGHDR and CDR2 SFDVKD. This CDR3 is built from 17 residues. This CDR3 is CATSDTAGTGATGELFF. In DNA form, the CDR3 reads TGTGCCACCAGTGATACCGCCGGGACAGGGGCCACCGGGGAGCTGTTTTTT.

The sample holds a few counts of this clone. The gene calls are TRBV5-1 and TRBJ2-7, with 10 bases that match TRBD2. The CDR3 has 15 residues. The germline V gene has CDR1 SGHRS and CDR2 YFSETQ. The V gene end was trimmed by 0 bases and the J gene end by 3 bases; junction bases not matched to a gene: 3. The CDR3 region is CASSLGASGGYEQYF. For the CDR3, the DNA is TGCGCCAGCAGCTTGGGGGCTAGCGGGGGCTACGAGCAGTACTTC. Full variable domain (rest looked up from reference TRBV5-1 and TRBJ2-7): KAGVTQTPRYLIKTRGQQVTLSCSPISGHRSVSWYQQTPGQGLQFLFEYFSETQRNKGNFPGRFSGRQFSNSRSEMNVSTLELGDSALYLCASSLGASGGYEQYFGPGTRLTVT.

The CDR3 spells CASSISLTDYGYTF. Written as DNA, the CDR3 is TGTGCCAGTAGTATAAGTCTCACGGACTATGGCTACACCTTC. The chain employs TRBV19 and TRBJ1-2, with D uncertain. The CDR3 loop spans 14 amino acids. The V and J ends lost 2 bases and 3 bases respectively, with 10 bases between them. CDR1 and CDR2 (germline): LNHDA, SQIVND (reference sequence).

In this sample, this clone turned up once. The CDR3 is CASRTAIGTGGGTEAFF. Here the CDR3 DNA reads TGTGCCAGCAGGACCGCGATCGGGACAGGTGGGGGCACTGAAGCTTTCTTT. The chain uses TRBV28 and TRBJ1-1; 8 positions agree with TRBD1. Losses at the gene ends were 6 bases for V and 4 bases for J; bases not matched to a gene: 16. The CDR3 runs to 17 residues. Germline CDR1 and CDR2: MDHEN and SYDVKM. The entire variable domain, with the rest obtained from reference TRBV28 and TRBJ1-1, is as follows: DVKVTQSSRYLVKRTGEKVFLECVQDMDHENMFWYRQDPGLGLRLIYFSYDVKMKEKGDIPEGYSVSREKKERFSLILESASTNQTSMYLCASRTAIGTGGGTEAFFGQGTRLTVV.

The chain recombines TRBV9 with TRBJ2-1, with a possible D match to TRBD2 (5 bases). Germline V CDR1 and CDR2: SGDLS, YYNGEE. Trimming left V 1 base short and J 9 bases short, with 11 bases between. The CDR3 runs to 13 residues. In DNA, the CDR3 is TGTGCCAGCAGCGTACCCGGGAACCTTGAGCAGTTCTTC. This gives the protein CASSVPGNLEQFF.

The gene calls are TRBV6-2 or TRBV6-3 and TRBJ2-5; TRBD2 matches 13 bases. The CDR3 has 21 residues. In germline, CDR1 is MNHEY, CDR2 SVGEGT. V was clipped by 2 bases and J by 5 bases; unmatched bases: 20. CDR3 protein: CASSYDRRTSGGLLEGETQYF. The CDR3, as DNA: TGTGCCAGCAGTTACGACCGGAGGACTAGCGGGGGCCTTTTGGAGGGGGAGACCCAGTACTTC.

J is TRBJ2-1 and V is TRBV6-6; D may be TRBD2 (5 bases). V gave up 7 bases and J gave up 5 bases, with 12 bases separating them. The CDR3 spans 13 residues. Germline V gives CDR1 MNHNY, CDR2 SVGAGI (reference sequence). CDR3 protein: CASKWTLHNEQFF. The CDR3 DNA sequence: TGTGCCAGCAAGTGGACTTTGCACAATGAGCAGTTCTTC.

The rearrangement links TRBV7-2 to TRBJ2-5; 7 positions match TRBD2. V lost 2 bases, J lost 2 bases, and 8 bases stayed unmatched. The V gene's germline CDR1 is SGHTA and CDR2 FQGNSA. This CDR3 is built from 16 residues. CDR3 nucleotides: TGTGCCAGCAGCTTACAGGTTGAAGCGGGGCAAGAGACCCAGTACTTC. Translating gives CASSLQVEAGQETQYF.

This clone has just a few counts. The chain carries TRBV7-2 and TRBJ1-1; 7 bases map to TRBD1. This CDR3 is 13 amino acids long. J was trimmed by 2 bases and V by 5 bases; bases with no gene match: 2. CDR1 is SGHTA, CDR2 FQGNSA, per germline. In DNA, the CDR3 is TGTGCCAGCAGCCGACAGGGTAACACTGAAGCTTTCTTT. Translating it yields CASSRQGNTEAFF.

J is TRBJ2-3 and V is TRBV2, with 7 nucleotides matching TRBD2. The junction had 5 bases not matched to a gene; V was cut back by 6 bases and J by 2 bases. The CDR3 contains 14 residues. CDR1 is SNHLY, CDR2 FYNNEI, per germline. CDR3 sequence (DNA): TGTGCCAGCAGGGAGCGGGGAAACACAGATACGCAGTATTTT. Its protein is CASRERGNTDTQYF. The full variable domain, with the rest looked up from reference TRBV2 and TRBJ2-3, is EPEVTQTPSHQVTQMGQEVILRCVPISNHLYFYWYRQILGQKVEFLVSFYNNEISEKSEIFDDQFSVERPDGSNFTLKIRSTKLEDSAMYFCASRERGNTDTQYFGPGTRLTVL.

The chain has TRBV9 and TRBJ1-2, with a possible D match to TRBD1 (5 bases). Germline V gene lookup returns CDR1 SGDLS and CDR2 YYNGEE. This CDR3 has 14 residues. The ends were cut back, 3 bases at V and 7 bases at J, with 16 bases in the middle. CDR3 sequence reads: CASSGPPPRVGYTF. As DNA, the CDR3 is TGTGCCAGCAGCGGCCCACCTCCCAGGGTTGGCTACACCTTC.

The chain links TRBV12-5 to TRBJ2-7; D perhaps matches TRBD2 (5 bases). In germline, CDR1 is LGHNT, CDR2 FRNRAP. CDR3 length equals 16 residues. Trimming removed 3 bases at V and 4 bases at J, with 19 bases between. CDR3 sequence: CASGFIGVTYRYEQYF. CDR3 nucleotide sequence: TGTGCTAGTGGTTTTATCGGGGTTACATACCGGTACGAGCAGTACTTC.

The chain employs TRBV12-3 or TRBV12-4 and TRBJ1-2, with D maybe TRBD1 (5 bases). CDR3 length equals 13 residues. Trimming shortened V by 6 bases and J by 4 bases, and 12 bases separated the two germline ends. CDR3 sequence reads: CASSQAGFYGYTF. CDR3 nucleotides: TGTGCCAGCAGCCAAGCAGGGTTCTATGGCTACACCTTC.

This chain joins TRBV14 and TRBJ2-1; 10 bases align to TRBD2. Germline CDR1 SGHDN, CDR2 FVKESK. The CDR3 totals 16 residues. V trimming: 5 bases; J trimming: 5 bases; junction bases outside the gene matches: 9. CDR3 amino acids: CASSKRLAGFDNEQFF. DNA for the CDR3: TGTGCCAGCAGCAAACGACTAGCGGGCTTTGACAATGAGCAGTTCTTC.